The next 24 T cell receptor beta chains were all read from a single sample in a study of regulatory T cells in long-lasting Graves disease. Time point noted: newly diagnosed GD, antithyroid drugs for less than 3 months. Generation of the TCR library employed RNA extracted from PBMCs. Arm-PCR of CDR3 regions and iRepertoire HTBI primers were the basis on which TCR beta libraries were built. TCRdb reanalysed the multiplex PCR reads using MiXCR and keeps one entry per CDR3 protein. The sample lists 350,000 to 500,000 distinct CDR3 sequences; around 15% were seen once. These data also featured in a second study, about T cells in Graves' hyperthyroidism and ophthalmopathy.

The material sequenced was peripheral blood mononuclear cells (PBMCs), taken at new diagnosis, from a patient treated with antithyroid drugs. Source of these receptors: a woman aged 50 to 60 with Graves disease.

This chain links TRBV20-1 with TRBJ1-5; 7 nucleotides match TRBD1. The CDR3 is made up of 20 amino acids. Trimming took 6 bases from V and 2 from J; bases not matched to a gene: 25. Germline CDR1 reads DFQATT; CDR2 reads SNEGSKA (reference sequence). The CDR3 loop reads CSASPPPGSKAGTGNQPQHF. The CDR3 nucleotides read TGCAGTGCCAGCCCCCCCCCCGGAAGCAAAGCCGGGACAGGCAATCAGCCCCAGCATTTT.

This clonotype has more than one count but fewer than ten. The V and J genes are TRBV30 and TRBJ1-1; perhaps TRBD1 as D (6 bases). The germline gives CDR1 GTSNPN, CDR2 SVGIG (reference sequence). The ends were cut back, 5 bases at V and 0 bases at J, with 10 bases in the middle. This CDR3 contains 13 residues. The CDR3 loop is CAWGRQVNTEAFF. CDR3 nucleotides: TGTGCCTGGGGAAGACAGGTGAACACTGAAGCTTTCTTT.

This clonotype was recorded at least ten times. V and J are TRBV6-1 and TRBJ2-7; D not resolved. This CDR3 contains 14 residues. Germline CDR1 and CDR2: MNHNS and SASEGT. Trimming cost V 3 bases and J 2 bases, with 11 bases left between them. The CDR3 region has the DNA TGTGCCAGCAGTGAGAGAAGCTGGGCCTACGAGCAGTACTTC. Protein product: CASSERSWAYEQYF.

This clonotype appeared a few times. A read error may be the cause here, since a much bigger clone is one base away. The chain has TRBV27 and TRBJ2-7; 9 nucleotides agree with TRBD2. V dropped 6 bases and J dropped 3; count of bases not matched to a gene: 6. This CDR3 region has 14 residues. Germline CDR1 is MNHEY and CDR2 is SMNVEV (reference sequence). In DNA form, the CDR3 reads TGTGCCAGCAGCCCCGGGACTAGCCTCTACGAGCAGTACTTC. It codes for CASSPGTSLYEQYF.

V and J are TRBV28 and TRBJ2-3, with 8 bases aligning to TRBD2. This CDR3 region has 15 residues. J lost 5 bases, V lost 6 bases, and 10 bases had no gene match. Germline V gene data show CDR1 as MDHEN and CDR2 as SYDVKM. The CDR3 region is CASSRPAGAGDTQYF. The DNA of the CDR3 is TGTGCCAGCAGCAGACCAGCGGGAGCGGGAGATACGCAGTATTTT.

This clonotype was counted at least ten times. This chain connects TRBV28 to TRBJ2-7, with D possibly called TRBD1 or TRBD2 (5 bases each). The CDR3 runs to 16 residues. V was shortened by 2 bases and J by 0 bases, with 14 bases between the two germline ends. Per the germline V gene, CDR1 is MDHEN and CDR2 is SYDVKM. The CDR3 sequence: CASSLPPWGSSYEQYF. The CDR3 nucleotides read TGTGCCAGCAGTTTACCGCCATGGGGGAGCTCCTACGAGCAGTACTTC.

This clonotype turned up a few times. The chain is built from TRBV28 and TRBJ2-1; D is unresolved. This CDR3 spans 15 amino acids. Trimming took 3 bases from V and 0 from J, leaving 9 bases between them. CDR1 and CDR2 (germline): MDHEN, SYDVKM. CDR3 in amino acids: CASSLLIRSYNEQFF. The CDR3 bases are TGTGCCAGCAGTTTGCTTATCCGCTCCTACAATGAGCAGTTCTTC.

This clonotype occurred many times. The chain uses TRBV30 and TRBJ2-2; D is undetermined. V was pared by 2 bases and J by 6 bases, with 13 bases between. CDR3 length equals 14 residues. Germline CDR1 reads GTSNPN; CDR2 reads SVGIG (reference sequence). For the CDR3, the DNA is TGTGCCTGGAGTCCCCCTACCCGCGCCGGGGAGCTGTTTTTT. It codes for CAWSPPTRAGELFF.

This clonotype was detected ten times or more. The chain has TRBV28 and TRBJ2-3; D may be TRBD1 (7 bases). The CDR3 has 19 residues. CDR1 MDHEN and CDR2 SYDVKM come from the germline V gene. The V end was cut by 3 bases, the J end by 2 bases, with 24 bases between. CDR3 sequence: CASSLGGLGGVGITDTQYF. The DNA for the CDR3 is TGTGCCAGCAGTTTGGGGGGCTTAGGGGGCGTTGGGATCACAGATACGCAGTATTTT.

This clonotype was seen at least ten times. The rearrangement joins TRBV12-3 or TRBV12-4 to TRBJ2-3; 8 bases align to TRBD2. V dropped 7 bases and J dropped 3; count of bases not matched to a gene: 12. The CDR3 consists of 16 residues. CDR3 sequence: CASTDLSGSGTDTQYF. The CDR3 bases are TGTGCCAGCACCGATCTAAGCGGGAGCGGAACAGATACGCAGTATTTT.

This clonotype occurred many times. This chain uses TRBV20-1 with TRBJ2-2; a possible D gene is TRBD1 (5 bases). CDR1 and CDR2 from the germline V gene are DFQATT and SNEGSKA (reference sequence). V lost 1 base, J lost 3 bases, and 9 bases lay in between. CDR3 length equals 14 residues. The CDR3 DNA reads TGCAGTGCTAGAGGCCCCAGGGACACCGGGGAGCTGTTTTTT. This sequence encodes CSARGPRDTGELFF.

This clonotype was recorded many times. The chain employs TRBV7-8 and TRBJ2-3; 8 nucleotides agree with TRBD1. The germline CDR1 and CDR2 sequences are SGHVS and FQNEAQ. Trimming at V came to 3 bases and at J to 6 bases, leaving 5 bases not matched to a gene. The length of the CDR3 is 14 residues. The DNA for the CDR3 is TGTGCCAGCAGCTTCGGACAGGGCGTGGATACGCAGTATTTT. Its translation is CASSFGQGVDTQYF.

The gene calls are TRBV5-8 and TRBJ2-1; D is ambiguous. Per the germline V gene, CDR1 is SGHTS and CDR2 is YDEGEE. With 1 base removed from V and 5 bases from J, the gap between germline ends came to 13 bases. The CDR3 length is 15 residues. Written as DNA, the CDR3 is TGTGCCAGCAGCTTGACAGCGACCCCCGACAATGAGCAGTTCTTC. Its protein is CASSLTATPDNEQFF.

The DNA of the CDR3 is TGTGCCAGCAGCTTATTGGGAGGGGGTAAAGGAGACAATGAGCAGTTCTTC. Translation: CASSLLGGGKGDNEQFF. V is TRBV5-6 and J is TRBJ2-1, with TRBD2 as a possible D gene (7 bases). Germline lookup yields CDR1 SGHDT and CDR2 YYEEEE. V lost 2 bases and J 5 bases, leaving 20 bases between the germline ends. The CDR3 loop spans 17 amino acids.

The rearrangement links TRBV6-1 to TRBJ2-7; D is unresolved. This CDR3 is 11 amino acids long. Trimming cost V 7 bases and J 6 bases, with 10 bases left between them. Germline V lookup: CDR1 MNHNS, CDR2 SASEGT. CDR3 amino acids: CASTNSLEQYF. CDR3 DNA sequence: TGTGCCAGCACGAATAGTCTCGAGCAGTACTTC.

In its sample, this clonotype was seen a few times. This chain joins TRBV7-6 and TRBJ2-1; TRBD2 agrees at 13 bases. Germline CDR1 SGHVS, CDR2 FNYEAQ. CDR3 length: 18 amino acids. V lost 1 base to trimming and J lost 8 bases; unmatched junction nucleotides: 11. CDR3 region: CASSLGPRTSGSKDEQFF. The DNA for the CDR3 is TGTGCCAGCAGCTTAGGTCCCCGGACTAGCGGGAGTAAGGATGAGCAGTTCTTC.

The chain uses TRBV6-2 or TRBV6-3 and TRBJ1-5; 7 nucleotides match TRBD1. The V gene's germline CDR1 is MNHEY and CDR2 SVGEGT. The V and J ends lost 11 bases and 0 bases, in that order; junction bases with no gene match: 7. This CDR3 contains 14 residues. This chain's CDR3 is CAAEQGSSNQPQHF. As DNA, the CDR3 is TGTGCCGCCGAACAGGGGAGTAGCAATCAGCCCCAGCATTTT.

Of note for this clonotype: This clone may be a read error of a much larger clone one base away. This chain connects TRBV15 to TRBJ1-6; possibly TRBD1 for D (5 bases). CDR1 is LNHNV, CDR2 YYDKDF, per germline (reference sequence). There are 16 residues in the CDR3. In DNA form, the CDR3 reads TGTGCCACCGGCAGAGATCTGCCAGGGTATAATTCACCCCTCCACTTT. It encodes CATGRDLPGYNSPLHF. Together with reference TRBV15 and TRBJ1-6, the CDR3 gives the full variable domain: DAMVIQNPRYQVTQFGKPVTLSCSQTLNHNVMYWYQQKSSQAPKLLFHYYDKDFNNEADTPDNFQSRRPNTSFCFLDIRSPGLGDTAMYLCATGRDLPGYNSPLHFGNGTRLTVT.

The CDR3 protein is CASKTSGSGRYEQYF. The CDR3, as DNA: TGTGCCAGCAAGACTAGCGGGAGTGGCCGCTACGAGCAGTACTTC. This chain links TRBV6-1 with TRBJ2-7; 12 bases fit TRBD2. Trimming at V came to 7 bases and at J to 3 bases, leaving 7 bases not matched to a gene. CDR1 is MNHNS and CDR2 is SASEGT in the germline V gene. CDR3 length equals 15 residues.

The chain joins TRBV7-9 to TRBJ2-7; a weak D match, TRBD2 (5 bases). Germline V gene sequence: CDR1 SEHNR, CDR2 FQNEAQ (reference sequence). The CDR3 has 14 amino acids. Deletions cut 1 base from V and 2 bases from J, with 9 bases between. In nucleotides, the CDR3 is TGTGCCAGCAGCTTAGACTTGCGGGCCTACGAGCAGTACTTC. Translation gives CASSLDLRAYEQYF.

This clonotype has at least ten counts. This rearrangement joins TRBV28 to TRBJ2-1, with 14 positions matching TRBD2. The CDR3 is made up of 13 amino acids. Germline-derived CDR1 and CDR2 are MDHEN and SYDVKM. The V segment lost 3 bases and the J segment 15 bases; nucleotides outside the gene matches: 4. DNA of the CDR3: TGTGCCAGCAGTTTCGGGACTAGCGGGAGTTTGTTCTTC. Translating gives CASSFGTSGSLFF.

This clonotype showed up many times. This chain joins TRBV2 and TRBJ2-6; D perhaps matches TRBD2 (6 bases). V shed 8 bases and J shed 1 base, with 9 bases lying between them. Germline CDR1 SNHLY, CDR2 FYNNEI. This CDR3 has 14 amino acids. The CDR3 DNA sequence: TGTGCCAGCCGGGAGCGTTCTGGGGCCAACGTCCTGACTTTC. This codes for CASRERSGANVLTF.

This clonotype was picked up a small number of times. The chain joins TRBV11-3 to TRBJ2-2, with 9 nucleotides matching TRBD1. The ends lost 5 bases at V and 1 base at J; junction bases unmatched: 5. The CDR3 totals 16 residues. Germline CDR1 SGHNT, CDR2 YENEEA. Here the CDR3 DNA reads TGTGCCAGCAGCCCCCAGGACAGGGGGAACACCGGGGAGCTGTTTTTT. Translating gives CASSPQDRGNTGELFF. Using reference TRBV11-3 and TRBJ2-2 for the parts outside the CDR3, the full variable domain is EAGVVQSPRYKIIEKKQPVAFWCNPISGHNTLYWYLQNLGQGPELLIRYENEEAVDDSQLPKDRFSAERLKGVDSTLKIQPAELGDSAVYLCASSPQDRGNTGELFFGEGSRLTVL.

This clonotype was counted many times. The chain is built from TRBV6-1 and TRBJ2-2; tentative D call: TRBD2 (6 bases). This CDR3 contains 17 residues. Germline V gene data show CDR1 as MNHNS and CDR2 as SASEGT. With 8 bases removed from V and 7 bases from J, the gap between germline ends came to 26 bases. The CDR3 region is CASGGTQSSIRGGELFF. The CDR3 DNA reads TGTGCCAGCGGAGGGACGCAGAGTTCAATTAGAGGCGGGGAGCTGTTTTTT.